This entry describes one TCR beta chain. Its antigen is unknown. These data belong to a study of monozygotic twins with inflammatory bowel disease. Amplification of TCRalpha and TCRbeta cDNA involved two nested PCRs that ran for around 15 and 10 cycles. Using the 5' RACE reads, TCRdb records one entry per CDR3 protein without DNA. This sample's table has roughly 300,000 distinct CDR3 sequences. Whole-study findings and limits: Lower sharing of clonotypes with other individuals was seen in IBD patients than in healthy twins. This was most marked in patients showing signs of disease activity. Twin concordance left repertoire similarity unchanged, with limited power a possible explanation for this lack of difference.

Germline V gives CDR1 SGHTA, CDR2 FQGNSA. CDR3 length equals 14 residues. The V call is TRBV7-2, the J call TRBJ2-1; the D call of TRBD1 rests on TCRdb alone, since no DNA is present to check it. The source of this sequence is a human donor with ulcerative colitis or Crohn's disease, or a healthy co-twin of an affected twin (not recorded which). Sequenced material: blood. This CDR3 is CASSLAGGYNEQFF.